These 32 T cell receptor beta chains were sequenced from one sample in a study of T-cell reconstitution after alpha-beta-depleted transplantation in children. Library preparation (for TCRbeta) was performed with unique molecular identifiers. MiXCR, run by TCRdb on the PCR reads, gives a single entry per CDR3 protein. Of about 610,000 distinct CDR3 sequences listed, approximately 10% are singletons. The sequenced sample was PBMCs from the stem cell graft donor, obtained from the stem cell graft. All receptors derive from a human donor who donated a stem cell graft to a child with acute myeloid leukemia.

This clonotype has at least ten counts. The chain links TRBV5-1 to TRBJ2-3; D is possibly TRBD2 (5 bases). The CDR3 contains 19 residues. The germline gives CDR1 SGHRS, CDR2 YFSETQ. Trimming shortened V by 4 bases and J by 0 bases, and 24 bases separated the two germline ends. The DNA of the CDR3 is TGCGCCAGCAGCCCCAGGTATCCCGGAGGCCCTTCTAGCACAGATACGCAGTATTTT. This sequence encodes CASSPRYPGGPSSTDTQYF.

This clonotype was detected many times. The chain joins TRBV3-1 to TRBJ2-7, with D unresolved. Trimming cost V 3 bases and J 0 bases, with 3 bases left between them. This CDR3 contains 12 residues. Germline CDR1 LGHDT, CDR2 YNNKEL (reference sequence). CDR3 sequence reads: CASSHLSYEQYF. CDR3 DNA: TGTGCCAGCAGCCATCTCTCCTACGAGCAGTACTTC.

V is TRBV3-1 and J is TRBJ2-2, with D hard to call. Deletions cut 4 bases from V and 6 bases from J, with 15 bases between. The length of the CDR3 is 15 residues. The germline CDR1 and CDR2 sequences are LGHDT and YNNKEL (reference sequence). The CDR3 DNA reads TGTGCCAGCAGCCCAAGTGGGGTCGTATCCGGGGAGCTGTTTTTT. Amino acids: CASSPSGVVSGELFF.

A few counts support this clonotype. The chain joins TRBV10-3 to TRBJ2-1; D tentatively reads TRBD1 or TRBD2 (6 bases each). From germline, CDR1 is ENHRY and CDR2 SYGVKD. Trimming removed 6 bases from V and 10 bases from J, with 28 bases in between. The CDR3 totals 17 residues. CDR3 amino acids: CAIRPTGGREGSGEQFF. As DNA, the CDR3 is TGTGCCATCAGACCTACCGGGGGCCGAGAGGGCTCTGGGGAGCAGTTCTTC.

Many counts were recorded for this clonotype. The J gene is TRBJ2-7, the V gene TRBV20-1; 8 nucleotides match TRBD2. Looked up from germline, CDR1 is DFQATT and CDR2 is SNEGSKA (reference sequence). The CDR3 has 15 amino acids. V trimming: 6 bases; J trimming: 4 bases; junction bases outside the gene matches: 14. The CDR3 region is CSAPSRGGGPYEQYF. In DNA form, the CDR3 reads TGCAGTGCCCCATCTCGGGGGGGAGGGCCATACGAGCAGTACTTC.

This clonotype was observed a handful of times. The junction departs from the called germline gene at one end, perhaps through a read error. V is TRBV20-1 and J is TRBJ1-2, with no clear D. CDR1 and CDR2 (germline): DFQATT, SNEGSKA (reference sequence). The CDR3 has 17 residues. The CDR3 DNA sequence: TGCTGTGCTGCCGCGTTTCGTTCGGGGATAGCTAACTATGGCTACACCTTC. Amino acid sequence: CCAAAFRSGIANYGYTF.

This clonotype was counted only a few times. The gene calls are TRBV5-1 and TRBJ2-7; weak D call: TRBD1 (6 bases). The CDR3 length is 14 residues. Germline values: CDR1 SGHRS, CDR2 YFSETQ. V was shortened by 4 bases and J by 4 bases, with 15 bases between the two germline ends. The DNA for the CDR3 is TGCGCCAGCAGCGGCGGTGGGGGCCAGTACGAGCAGTACTTC. Translating it yields CASSGGGGQYEQYF.

The V gene is TRBV7-2, the J gene TRBJ2-5, with 9 nucleotides matching TRBD2. CDR1 SGHTA and CDR2 FQGNSA come from the germline V gene. This CDR3 comprises 17 residues. The V and J ends lost 5 bases and 5 bases, in that order; junction bases with no gene match: 15. This chain's CDR3 is CASSPGISGRAGETQYF. The CDR3 bases are TGTGCCAGCAGCCCAGGGATTAGCGGGAGAGCAGGGGAGACCCAGTACTTC.

This clonotype was found a few times. An end of the junction does not agree with germline; a read error may underlie this. The V gene is TRBV7-2, the J gene TRBJ2-1, with 8 bases matching TRBD2. The CDR3 consists of 15 residues. The germline V gene encodes CDR1 SGHTA and CDR2 FQGNSA. CDR3 bases: TGTGCCAGCAGCTTATTATTCGGGGGAGCGGGGGCTCTGATCTTC. This translates into CASSLLFGGAGALIF.

The chain has TRBV6-1 and TRBJ1-1, with no clear D. The germline gives CDR1 MNHNS, CDR2 SASEGT. The CDR3 runs to 13 residues. V was cut by 3 bases and J by 4 bases, with 9 bases left in between. CDR3 bases: TGTGCCAGCAGTGATCCGATTTCCACTGAAGCTTTCTTT. Protein product: CASSDPISTEAFF.

This clonotype was seen at least ten times. The DNA of the CDR3 is TGTGCCAGCTCCTATCGCAGGCCGGCTGGGGCCAACGTCCTGACTTTC. Translation gives CASSYRRPAGANVLTF. The genes are TRBV7-2 and TRBJ2-6, with D unclear. The germline CDR1 and CDR2 sequences are SGHTA and FQGNSA. Between the trimmed V and J ends, which lost 8 bases and 2 bases, there was a span of 16 bases. This CDR3 is 16 amino acids long.

V usage is TRBV7-2 and J usage is TRBJ1-1; TRBD1 agrees at 7 bases. This CDR3 comprises 14 residues. J lost 6 bases, V lost 6 bases, and 10 bases had no gene match. Germline CDR1 reads SGHTA; CDR2 reads FQGNSA. CDR3 in amino acids: CASRVTGLEAEAFF. In DNA form, the CDR3 reads TGTGCCAGCAGGGTGACAGGGTTGGAGGCTGAAGCTTTCTTT.

There are many counts of this clonotype. The chain joins TRBV5-1 to TRBJ2-7, with 7 bases lining up with TRBD1. Germline lookup yields CDR1 SGHRS and CDR2 YFSETQ. This CDR3 region has 14 residues. Unmatched junction bases numbered 2, after V lost 0 bases and J lost 2 bases. The DNA for the CDR3 is TGCGCCAGCAGCTTGGAGACAGGGCCCTACGAGCAGTACTTC. Translating it yields CASSLETGPYEQYF.

This clonotype was counted at least ten times. The V and J genes are TRBV5-1 and TRBJ2-2; 10 positions match TRBD2. This CDR3 contains 18 residues. J lost 2 bases, V lost 0 bases, and 7 bases had no gene match. The germline V gene encodes CDR1 SGHRS and CDR2 YFSETQ. The DNA for the CDR3 is TGCGCCAGCAGCTTGGATGGTAGCGGGAGGACAAACACCGGGGAGCTGTTTTTT. The encoded protein is CASSLDGSGRTNTGELFF.

The table lists this clonotype with a few counts. The chain has TRBV5-1 and TRBJ1-1, with D possibly TRBD1 on 6 matching bases. The length of the CDR3 is 15 residues. Trimming cost V 5 bases and J 1 base, with 15 bases left between them. The germline V gene has CDR1 SGHRS and CDR2 YFSETQ. In DNA, the CDR3 is TGCGCCAGCAGGCCCGGACAGCTTCCGAACACTGAAGCTTTCTTT. Translation: CASRPGQLPNTEAFF.

This clonotype was found a few times. This chain uses TRBV2 with TRBJ2-2; D is perhaps TRBD1 or TRBD2 (6 bases each). The CDR3 runs 16 residues. Germline V gene data show CDR1 as SNHLY and CDR2 as FYNNEI. Trimming stripped 5 bases from V and 3 bases from J, with 16 bases between. For the CDR3, the DNA is TGTGCCAGCAGTTACCCGGGGGCTCTGGACACCGGGGAGCTGTTTTTT. Its protein product is CASSYPGALDTGELFF.

This clonotype was recorded many times. The gene calls are TRBV25-1 and TRBJ2-3; D is ambiguous. Trimming cost V 5 bases and J 2 bases, with 5 bases left between them. This CDR3 is built from 12 residues. Germline assignment: CDR1 MGHDK and CDR2 SYGVNS. CDR3 residues: CASSWITDTQYF. The CDR3 DNA sequence: TGTGCCAGCAGTTGGATCACAGATACGCAGTATTTT.

This clonotype was recorded at least ten times. The chain has TRBV28 and TRBJ2-3; perhaps TRBD1 as D (6 bases). V lost 3 bases and J lost 1, with 11 bases in between. This CDR3 region has 15 residues. Germline-derived CDR1 and CDR2 are MDHEN and SYDVKM. The CDR3 sequence: CASSLTGPGTDTQYF. CDR3 in DNA: TGTGCCAGCAGTTTGACAGGACCCGGCACAGATACGCAGTATTTT.

The chain recombines TRBV7-9 with TRBJ1-1; maybe TRBD1 (6 bases). V was shortened by 7 bases and J by 4 bases, with 13 bases between the two germline ends. CDR3 length: 13 residues. Germline-derived CDR1 and CDR2 are SEHNR and FQNEAQ (reference sequence). The CDR3 DNA reads TGTGCCAGCACTAGGGGGGCAGGCACTGAAGCTTTCTTT. Protein product: CASTRGAGTEAFF.

This clonotype was detected many times. The rearrangement joins TRBV4-3 to TRBJ2-3; 8 bases agree with TRBD2. The CDR3 totals 16 residues. Trimming at V came to 2 bases and at J to 1 base, leaving 5 bases not matched to a gene. In germline, CDR1 is LGHNA, CDR2 YSLEER. DNA of the CDR3: TGCGCCAGCAGCCAAAATAGCGGGAAGGGCACAGATACGCAGTATTTT. Translated, it gives CASSQNSGKGTDTQYF.

This clonotype was counted a few times. The chain links TRBV12-3 or TRBV12-4 to TRBJ2-7; D is possibly TRBD2 (5 bases). V was trimmed by 5 bases and J by 3 bases, leaving 11 bases between them. There are 13 residues in the CDR3. The DNA for the CDR3 is TGTGCCAGCAGTCCGACTAATATCTACGAGCAGTACTTC. It encodes CASSPTNIYEQYF.

Points on this clonotype: This may arise from a read error, as a much more abundant clone is one base away. This chain uses TRBV6-2 or TRBV6-3 with TRBJ2-1; 13 nucleotides agree with TRBD2. CDR1 MNHEY and CDR2 SVGEGT come from the germline V gene. CDR3 length: 16 amino acids. For the CDR3, the DNA is TGTGCCGGCAGTTCCGGACTAGCGGGAGTAGATAATGAGCAGTTCTTC. It yields the protein CAGSSGLAGVDNEQFF.

The chain combines TRBV3-1 with TRBJ2-7; D possibly corresponds to TRBD2 (6 bases). CDR3 length equals 14 residues. Trimming took 3 bases from V and 4 from J, leaving 13 bases between them. Germline V CDR1 and CDR2: LGHDT, YNNKEL (reference sequence). CDR3 residues: CASSQRREIYEQYF. CDR3 coding DNA: TGTGCCAGCAGCCAGAGGCGGGAAATATACGAGCAGTACTTC.

This clonotype was detected many times. The V call is TRBV9, the J call TRBJ1-6; the match to TRBD1 covers 12 bases. V shed 3 bases, J shed 11 bases, and the junction held 12 bases outside the gene matches. This CDR3 comprises 17 residues. CDR1 is SGDLS, CDR2 YYNGEE, per germline. The chain's CDR3 is CASSAKPGQGASTPLHF. DNA of the CDR3: TGTGCCAGCAGCGCCAAACCGGGACAGGGGGCTTCTACACCCCTCCACTTT.

The chain couples TRBV20-1 to TRBJ2-3; D is undetermined. Germline V CDR1 and CDR2: DFQATT, SNEGSKA (reference sequence). This CDR3 is 13 amino acids long. V lost 4 bases, J lost 5 bases, and 13 bases lay in between. CDR3 protein: CSAMGIWGDTQYF. The CDR3 DNA sequence: TGCAGTGCTATGGGAATTTGGGGAGATACGCAGTATTTT.

A few counts support this clonotype. This chain links TRBV4-2 with TRBJ2-3; 10 bases fit TRBD1. Germline V lookup: CDR1 LGHNA, CDR2 YNFKEQ. The CDR3 extends over 17 amino acids. With 4 bases clipped from V and 5 bases from J, the junction kept 12 bases outside the gene matches. The CDR3 DNA reads as TGTGCCAGCAGCCCGGAGGAGAGACAGGGGGCTGGAGATACGCAGTATTTT. This gives the protein CASSPEERQGAGDTQYF.

This clonotype was counted ten times or more. The chain recombines TRBV7-8 with TRBJ2-1; D unresolved. Trimming removed 4 bases at V and 9 bases at J, with 7 bases between. Looked up from germline, CDR1 is SGHVS and CDR2 is FQNEAQ. The CDR3 length is 11 residues. In nucleotides, the CDR3 is TGTGCCAGCAGCTCGGCCGGTGAGCAGTTCTTC. As protein: CASSSAGEQFF.

This clonotype was counted between two and nine times. The chain combines TRBV4-2 with TRBJ2-3; 10 bases are shared with TRBD2. This CDR3 spans 16 amino acids. With 2 bases clipped from V and 3 bases from J, the junction kept 5 bases outside the gene matches. Per germline, CDR1 LGHNA and CDR2 YNFKEQ. Here the CDR3 reads CASSQPAGGKTDTQYF. As DNA, the CDR3 is TGTGCCAGCAGCCAACCAGCGGGAGGGAAGACAGATACGCAGTATTTT.

CDR3 sequence reads: CALRSEGNEKLFF. CDR3 in DNA: TGTGCCCTGAGATCTGAGGGGAATGAAAAACTGTTTTTT. The chain carries TRBV30 and TRBJ1-4, with a weak D call TRBD1 (5 bases). Germline V gene sequence: CDR1 GTSNPN, CDR2 SVGIG (reference sequence). This CDR3 comprises 13 residues. The V end lost 8 bases, the J end lost 5 bases, and 15 bases lay between the germline ends.

The chain recombines TRBV5-1 with TRBJ2-1, with D uncertain. The length of the CDR3 is 14 residues. V was cut by 0 bases and J by 8 bases, with 12 bases left in between. The germline V gene encodes CDR1 SGHRS and CDR2 YFSETQ. In DNA form, the CDR3 reads TGCGCCAGCAGCTTGGTAGCCGCTTATGATGAGCAGTTCTTC. Amino acids: CASSLVAAYDEQFF.

The chain carries TRBV30 and TRBJ2-7; TRBD2 matches at 10 bases. V gave up 3 bases and J gave up 7 bases; unmatched junction bases: 12. In germline, CDR1 is GTSNPN, CDR2 SVGIG (reference sequence). The CDR3 loop spans 15 amino acids. CDR3 nucleotide sequence: TGTGCCTGGAGGGGGACCGGGACACTAGCGGGGGAGCAGTACTTC. This translates into CAWRGTGTLAGEQYF.

This clonotype was counted many times. The chain combines TRBV4-2 with TRBJ2-2; D gene uncertain. The CDR3 sequence is 15 residues long. The ends were cut back, 5 bases at V and 4 bases at J, with 14 bases in the middle. Germline CDR1 and CDR2: LGHNA and YNFKEQ. CDR3 sequence: CASSDPGLGTGELFF. The CDR3 region has the DNA TGTGCCAGCAGCGATCCGGGCCTCGGCACCGGGGAGCTGTTTTTT.